These 24 T cell receptor beta chains share one sample of origin, sequenced in a study of human T cells and chemical hapten exposure. In TCRdb, the RACE reads were re-called with MiXCR into one record per CDR3 protein. The repertoire holds over 65,000 distinct CDR3 sequences, with around 10% as singletons. Time point described: patch test 1, 2 weeks after DPC sensitization. Noted treatment: therapeutic diphenylcyclopropenone sensitization with weekly scalp DPC. Sequences were derived from whole blood, sampled in connection with sensitization to the hapten diphenylcyclopropenone (DPC). These receptors all stem from a woman aged 45 to 65 with alopecia areata. Some clones in this sample may be carry-over from other donors' samples.

Remarks on this clonotype: This sequence may be a read error, since a much larger clone differs from it by one base. The rearrangement links TRBV18 to TRBJ1-4; no definite D call. Germline-derived CDR1 and CDR2 are KGHSH and LQKENI. The CDR3 contains 17 residues. DNA of the CDR3: TGTGTCAGCTCACCGAACAATGGTGCCGGTTTTAATGAAAAACTGTTTTTT. It codes for CVSSPNNGAGFNEKLFF.

V usage is TRBV7-8 and J usage is TRBJ2-3; D ambiguous. Deletions cut 5 bases from V and 3 bases from J, with 9 bases between. This CDR3 spans 13 amino acids. CDR1 is SGHVS, CDR2 FQNEAQ, per germline. DNA of the CDR3: TGTGCCAGCAGCCCGTCACGAACAGATACGCAGTATTTT. It yields the protein CASSPSRTDTQYF. Together with reference TRBV7-8 and TRBJ2-3, the CDR3 gives the full variable domain: GAGVSQSPRYKVAKRGQDVALRCDPISGHVSLFWYQQALGQGPEFLTYFQNEAQLDKSGLPSDRFFAERPEGSVSTLKIQRTQQEDSAVYLCASSPSRTDTQYFGPGTRLTVL.

Details on this clonotype: A much larger clone lies a single base off, so this may be a read error. Without the conserved terminal phenylalanine or tryptophan, this CDR3 likely stems from a read error. V gene TRBV30 combines with J gene TRBJ1-1; the match to TRBD1 covers 7 bases. The V and J ends lost 5 bases and 1 base, in that order; junction bases with no gene match: 7. The germline V gene encodes CDR1 GTSNPN and CDR2 SVGIG (reference sequence). The CDR3 extends over 14 amino acids. Here the CDR3 reads CAWQRAGGNTEAFL. Here the CDR3 DNA reads TGTGCCTGGCAGAGGGCAGGGGGGAACACTGAAGCTTTCCTT.

V is TRBV5-5 and J is TRBJ1-5; D unresolved. The V and J ends lost 0 bases and 5 bases respectively, with 9 bases between them. The CDR3 runs to 14 residues. Germline values: CDR1 SGHKS, CDR2 YYEKEE (reference sequence). DNA for the CDR3: TGTGCCAGCAGCTTGGATGGAGGATATCAGCCCCAGCATTTT. Translated, it gives CASSLDGGYQPQHF.

Many counts were recorded for this clonotype. The chain recombines TRBV27 with TRBJ2-3, with D possibly being TRBD1 or TRBD2 (5 bases each). V dropped 3 bases and J dropped 0 bases, with 13 bases sitting between them. CDR1 MNHEY and CDR2 SMNVEV come from the germline V gene (reference sequence). This CDR3 is built from 16 residues. The CDR3 sequence: CASSFRGVPSTDTQYF. The DNA of the CDR3 is TGTGCCAGCAGTTTCAGAGGGGTGCCTAGCACAGATACGCAGTATTTT.

V and J are TRBV29-1 and TRBJ1-5; 7 bases line up with TRBD1. Unmatched junction bases numbered 4, after V lost 5 bases and J lost 3 bases. This CDR3 is built from 13 residues. Germline-derived CDR1 and CDR2 are SQVTM and ANQGSEA. The DNA for the CDR3 is TGCAGCGTTTTACAGGGGAACAATCAGCCCCAGCATTTT. It is translated as CSVLQGNNQPQHF.

Many counts were recorded for this clonotype. This chain uses TRBV20-1 with TRBJ2-1; 9 bases match TRBD2. Germline CDR1 is DFQATT and CDR2 is SNEGSKA (reference sequence). The V segment lost 5 bases and the J segment 0 bases; nucleotides outside the gene matches: 2. CDR3 size: 14 residues. The CDR3 bases are TGCAGTGCTCCTAGCGGGGACTCCTACAATGAGCAGTTCTTC. Protein: CSAPSGDSYNEQFF.

This clonotype has only a few counts. This sequence joins TRBV6-5 and TRBJ2-2, with D tentatively TRBD2 (5 bases). The V gene lost 3 bases and the J gene lost 5 bases, with 13 bases spanning the gap. This CDR3 comprises 15 residues. Germline V CDR1 and CDR2: MNHEY, SVGAGI. CDR3 nucleotides: TGTGCCAGCAGTTATGGTCTAGCTGCTACCGGGGAGCTGTTTTTT. Translation: CASSYGLAATGELFF.

This sequence joins TRBV27 and TRBJ2-3; D possibly corresponds to TRBD2 (6 bases). The CDR3 runs 15 residues. CDR1 MNHEY and CDR2 SMNVEV come from the germline V gene (reference sequence). Trimming took off 5 bases at V and 2 bases at J, with 14 bases between the two ends. CDR3 sequence: CASSERVASTDTQYF. Written as DNA, the CDR3 is TGTGCCAGCAGTGAGCGGGTAGCCTCCACAGATACGCAGTATTTT.

This clonotype was seen only a few times. The CDR3 loop is CASAPGRGGEKLFF. The DNA for the CDR3 is TGTGCCAGCGCCCCAGGGAGGGGAGGTGAAAAACTGTTTTTT. This chain links TRBV6-1 with TRBJ1-4, with a possible D match to TRBD1 (5 bases). The CDR3 has 14 residues. V shed 8 bases and J shed 7 bases, with 17 bases lying between them. Germline loops: CDR1 MNHNS, CDR2 SASEGT.

This clonotype was counted a few times. This chain uses TRBV29-1 with TRBJ1-1, with D hard to call. V lost 7 bases and J 3 bases, leaving 12 bases between the germline ends. Germline lookup yields CDR1 SQVTM and CDR2 ANQGSEA. CDR3 size: 12 residues. The CDR3: CSAGYLYTEAFF. Here the CDR3 DNA reads TGCAGCGCCGGTTATTTGTACACTGAAGCTTTCTTT.

This chain links TRBV20-1 with TRBJ1-3; D remains unclear. The CDR3 is 15 residues long. V was cut by 6 bases and J by 0 bases, with 15 bases left in between. Germline loops: CDR1 DFQATT, CDR2 SNEGSKA (reference sequence). The CDR3 DNA follows: TGCAGTGCCGCGTCGGGGAAAGGCTCTGGAAACACCATATATTTT. Translated: CSAASGKGSGNTIYF.

This clonotype has a count of ten or more. This rearrangement joins TRBV28 to TRBJ1-4; D remains unclear. V was clipped by 4 bases and J by 7 bases, with 10 bases between them. This CDR3 region has 13 residues. Germline V gene sequence: CDR1 MDHEN, CDR2 SYDVKM. The CDR3 sequence is CASSSLKGEKLFF. Here the CDR3 DNA reads TGTGCCAGCAGTTCTCTCAAGGGTGAAAAACTGTTTTTT. The entire variable domain, with the rest obtained from reference TRBV28 and TRBJ1-4, is as follows: DVKVTQSSRYLVKRTGEKVFLECVQDMDHENMFWYRQDPGLGLRLIYFSYDVKMKEKGDIPEGYSVSREKKERFSLILESASTNQTSMYLCASSSLKGEKLFFGSGTQLSVL.

Many counts were recorded for this clonotype. The V call is TRBV29-1, the J call TRBJ2-1; D gene ambiguous. The CDR3 has 11 amino acids. Trimming pared 6 bases from V and 7 bases from J, leaving 10 bases between. The germline CDR1 and CDR2 sequences are SQVTM and ANQGSEA. The CDR3 reads CSVGSHNEQFF. The CDR3, as DNA: TGCAGCGTAGGCAGTCATAATGAGCAGTTCTTC.

This clonotype was counted between two and nine times. The chain couples TRBV28 to TRBJ2-3; tentative D call: TRBD2 (6 bases). The CDR3 spans 15 residues. Germline values: CDR1 MDHEN, CDR2 SYDVKM. V lost 4 bases and J lost 6, with 17 bases in between. The CDR3 bases are TGTGCCAGCAGTTCCCGCGGGACCCTCGGGGATACGCAGTATTTT. Translated, it gives CASSSRGTLGDTQYF.

V is TRBV20-1 and J is TRBJ2-1; D is ambiguous. Looked up from germline, CDR1 is DFQATT and CDR2 is SNEGSKA (reference sequence). The CDR3 spans 14 residues. The V and J ends lost 6 bases and 8 bases respectively, with 20 bases between them. CDR3 DNA sequence: TGCAGTGCCATTCCCTATACGGGTATCGATGAGCAGTTCTTC. This translates into CSAIPYTGIDEQFF.

The gene calls are TRBV28 and TRBJ2-2; D not resolved. Looked up from germline, CDR1 is MDHEN and CDR2 is SYDVKM. The CDR3 loop spans 15 amino acids. Trimming stripped 6 bases from V and 0 bases from J, with 11 bases between. The CDR3 sequence: CASSPSIANTGELFF. CDR3 DNA sequence: TGTGCCAGCAGCCCCTCCATCGCGAACACCGGGGAGCTGTTTTTT.

J is TRBJ2-7 and V is TRBV18; D gene unclear. V lost 1 base and J lost 5, with 9 bases in between. Germline assignment: CDR1 KGHSH and CDR2 LQKENI. The CDR3 runs 13 residues. CDR3 protein: CASSPLSVHEQYF. In nucleotides, the CDR3 is TGTGCCAGCTCACCACTCTCGGTCCACGAGCAGTACTTC.

This clonotype occurred a few times. The rearrangement links TRBV4-2 to TRBJ2-7; no clear D gene. The CDR3 spans 14 residues. Germline CDR1 LGHNA, CDR2 YNFKEQ. V was cut by 0 bases and J by 4 bases, with 10 bases left in between. The CDR3 coding sequence is TGTGCCAGCAGCCAAGAGTTACTCCGATACGAGCAGTACTTC. Protein product: CASSQELLRYEQYF.

V and J are TRBV14 and TRBJ1-5; a possible D gene is TRBD1 (5 bases). The V gene lost 0 bases and the J gene lost 11 bases, with 20 bases spanning the gap. The CDR3 covers 16 residues. Germline CDR1 and CDR2: SGHDN and FVKESK. CDR3 protein: CASSQDQGATMQAQHF. DNA of the CDR3: TGTGCCAGCAGCCAAGATCAGGGAGCTACAATGCAGGCCCAGCATTTT.

The J gene is TRBJ2-7, the V gene TRBV5-1; a weak D match, TRBD2 (6 bases). CDR1 and CDR2 (germline): SGHRS, YFSETQ. The CDR3 is 15 residues long. With 3 bases removed from V and 1 base from J, the gap between germline ends came to 14 bases. The CDR3 region is CASSSTSGPSYEQYF. CDR3 DNA sequence: TGCGCCAGCAGCTCGACTAGTGGGCCATCCTACGAGCAGTACTTC.

The V call is TRBV5-1, the J call TRBJ2-7, with 9 bases that match TRBD2. The germline CDR1 and CDR2 sequences are SGHRS and YFSETQ. The CDR3 spans 14 residues. The V gene end was trimmed by 3 bases and the J gene end by 3 bases; junction bases not matched to a gene: 4. The CDR3 reads CASSSGTSYYEQYF. The DNA for the CDR3 is TGCGCCAGCAGCTCCGGGACTAGCTACTACGAGCAGTACTTC.

The chain combines TRBV12-3 or TRBV12-4 with TRBJ2-7; D is uncertain. Trimming took off 5 bases at V and 0 bases at J, with 8 bases between the two ends. The CDR3 is made up of 13 amino acids. CDR3 protein: CASSTELSYEQYF. Written as DNA, the CDR3 is TGTGCCAGCAGTACAGAGCTCTCCTACGAGCAGTACTTC.

This clonotype occurred many times. This chain uses TRBV7-2 with TRBJ2-1, with TRBD2 matching 7 bases. The junction had 13 bases not matched to a gene; V was cut back by 5 bases and J by 9 bases. This CDR3 has 15 amino acids. CDR1 is SGHTA, CDR2 FQGNSA, per germline. DNA of the CDR3: TGTGCCAGCAGCCCCCCGAGCGGGAATAGGGGTGAGCAGTTCTTC. It is translated as CASSPPSGNRGEQFF.